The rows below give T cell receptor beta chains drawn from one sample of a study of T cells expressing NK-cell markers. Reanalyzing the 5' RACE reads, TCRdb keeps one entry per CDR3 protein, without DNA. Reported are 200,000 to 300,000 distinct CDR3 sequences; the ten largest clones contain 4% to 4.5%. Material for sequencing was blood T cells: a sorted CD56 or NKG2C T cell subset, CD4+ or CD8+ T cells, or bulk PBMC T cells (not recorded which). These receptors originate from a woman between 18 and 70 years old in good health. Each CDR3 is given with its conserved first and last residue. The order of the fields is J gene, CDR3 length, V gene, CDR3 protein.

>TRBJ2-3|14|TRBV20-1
CSARVPASTDTQYF
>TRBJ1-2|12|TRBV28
CASSGTVYGYTF
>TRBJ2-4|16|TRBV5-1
CASSLIGGGIKNIQYF
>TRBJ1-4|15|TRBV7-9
CASSLLGGGSEKLFF
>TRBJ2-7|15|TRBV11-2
CASSGLAVSSYEQYF
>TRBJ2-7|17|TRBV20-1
CSARARGSGRASYEQYF
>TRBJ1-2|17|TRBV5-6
CASSASRDRGPSYGYTF
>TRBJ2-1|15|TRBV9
CASSRGSTSYNEQFF
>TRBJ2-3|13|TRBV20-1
CSAPGEPLDTQYF
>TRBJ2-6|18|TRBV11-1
CASSLRTGRNSGANVLTF
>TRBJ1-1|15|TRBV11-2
CASSLGGGRNTEAFF
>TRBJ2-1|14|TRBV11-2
CASSSRLAFNEQFF
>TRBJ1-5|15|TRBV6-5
CASSYSSGRDQPQHF
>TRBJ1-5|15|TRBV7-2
CASSFWTGGAQPQHF
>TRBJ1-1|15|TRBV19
CASTKETGWGTEAFF
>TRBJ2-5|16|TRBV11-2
CASSLGSGLAGPTQYF
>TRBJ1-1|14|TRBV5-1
CASSFGAQNTEAFF
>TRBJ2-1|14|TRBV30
CAWSDKRGRNEQFF
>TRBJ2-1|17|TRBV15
CATSRDRSGRLNNEQFF
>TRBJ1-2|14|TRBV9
CASSVGDTNYGYTF
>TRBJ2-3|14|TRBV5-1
CATRRTTGMDTQYF
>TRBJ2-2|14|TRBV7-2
CASSLDGGTGELFF
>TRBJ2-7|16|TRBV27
CASSLSLRQGSYEQYF
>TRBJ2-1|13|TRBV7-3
CASSQIAANEQFF
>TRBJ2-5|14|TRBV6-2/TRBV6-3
CASSYSISRETQYF
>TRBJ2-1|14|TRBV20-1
CSASPSGEGDEQFF
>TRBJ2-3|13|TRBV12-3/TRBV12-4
CASNIGLTDTQYF
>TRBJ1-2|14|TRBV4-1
CASSQGNRDYGYTF
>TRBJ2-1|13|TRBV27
CASSQLGNNEQFF
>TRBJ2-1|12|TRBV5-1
CASSKGSNEQFF
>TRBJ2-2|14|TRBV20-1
CSVGWAANTGELFF
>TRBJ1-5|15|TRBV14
CASSLGGRHNQPQHF
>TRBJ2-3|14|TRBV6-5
CASSYNRATDTQYF
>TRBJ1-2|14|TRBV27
CASSLYAGWGGYTF
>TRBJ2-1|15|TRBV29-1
CSVENSGGGYNEQFF
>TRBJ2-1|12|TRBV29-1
CSVEDRSQSGIF
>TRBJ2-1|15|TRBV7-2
CASSSGRRSYNEQFF
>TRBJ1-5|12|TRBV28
CASRDSNQPQHF
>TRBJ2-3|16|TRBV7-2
CASSLVADQITDTQYF
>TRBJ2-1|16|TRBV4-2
CASSQDAAGTYNEQFF
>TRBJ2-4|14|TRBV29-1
CSVVGSGAKNIQYF
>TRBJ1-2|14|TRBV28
CASRRGDRDYGYTF
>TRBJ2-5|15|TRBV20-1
CSARRGGRGGETQYF
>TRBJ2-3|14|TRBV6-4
CASSETGGTDTQYF
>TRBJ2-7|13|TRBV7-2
CASSFVTSYEQYF
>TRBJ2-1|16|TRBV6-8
CASSQTPGLASPSQFF
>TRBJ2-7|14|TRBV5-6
CASSLPGNLHEQYF
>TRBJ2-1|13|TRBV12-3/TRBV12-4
CASSRFSRNEQFF
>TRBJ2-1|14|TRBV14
CASSQDLIYNEQFF
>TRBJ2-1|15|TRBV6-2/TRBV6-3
CASSRERGDYNEQFF
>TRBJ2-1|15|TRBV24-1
CATSVGQSSYNEQFF
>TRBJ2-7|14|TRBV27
CASSLLAGRYEQYF
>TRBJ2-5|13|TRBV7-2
CASSLAPSKTQYF
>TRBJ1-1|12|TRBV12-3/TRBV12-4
CASSLWTAEAFF
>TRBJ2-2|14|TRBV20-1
CSAASGRSTGELFF
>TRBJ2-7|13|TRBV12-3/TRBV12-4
CASSLHLGYEQYF